This T cell receptor (beta chain) was sequenced in a study of technical replicates of blood from several donors. Sequencing used immunoSEQ multiplex PCR; TCRdb keeps in-frame clones, though not all of them. The data contain around 80,000 clones, around 93% of them singletons. Trimming removed 7 bases from V and 0 bases from J, with 12 bases in between. The CDR3 has 14 residues. Germline lookup yields CDR1 MNHEY and CDR2 SVGAGI. This sequence originates from a human donor in good health. Sample: T cells isolated from PBMCs. This rearrangement joins TRBV6-5 to TRBJ1-1; maybe TRBD1 (5 bases). Here the CDR3 reads CASISTDMNTEAFF. The CDR3 nucleotides read TGTGCCAGCATCTCGACAGATATGAACACTGAAGCTTTCTTT.